This T cell receptor beta chain comes out of a study of regulatory T cells in long-lasting Graves disease. Time point here: newly diagnosed GD, antithyroid drugs for less than 3 months. Generation of the TCR library employed RNA extracted from PBMCs. In this sample, this clonotype turned up a few times. With iRepertoire HTBI primers and Arm-PCR of CDR3 regions, TCR beta libraries were built. TCRdb ran MiXCR on the multiplex PCR reads and lists one entry per CDR3 protein. The table lists about 540,000 distinct CDR3 sequences, roughly 13% of them singletons. Germline-derived CDR1 and CDR2 are SEHNR and FQNEAQ (reference sequence). J was trimmed by 4 bases and V by 1 base; bases with no gene match: 3. The CDR3 runs 14 residues. The same data also went into a second study, on T cells in Graves' hyperthyroidism and ophthalmopathy. Per that study: The TCR CDR3 was amplified in a first-round RT-PCR using the HTBI primer set.

This specimen consisted of peripheral blood mononuclear cells (PBMCs), obtained at new diagnosis, from a patient treated with antithyroid drugs. The receptor was derived from a man aged 25-45 years with Graves disease. V and J are TRBV7-9 and TRBJ1-2; 7 bases fit TRBD1. The CDR3 loop reads CASSLVGQAYGYTF. The DNA for the CDR3 is TGTGCCAGCAGCTTAGTCGGACAGGCCTATGGCTACACCTTC.